Shown below are 9 T cell receptor beta chains from a single sample sequenced in a study of blood T cell repertoires in COVID-19. Method: immunoSEQ multiplex PCR; TCRdb's copy keeps in-frame clones and lacks some. This sample carries over 60,000 clones, around 80% of them seen once, and the ten largest clones take about 13%. Sequences were obtained from peripheral blood. Source of these receptors: a woman of 80 years or more with acute or convalescent COVID-19.

The rearrangement joins TRBV9 to TRBJ2-1, with 7 positions matching TRBD2. Germline V lookup: CDR1 SGDLS, CDR2 YYNGEE. V dropped 4 bases and J dropped 5; count of bases not matched to a gene: 9. The CDR3 contains 15 residues. CDR3 amino acids: CASSFSGSLHNEQFF. The CDR3 DNA reads TGTGCCAGCAGCTTTAGCGGGTCTCTCCACAATGAGCAGTTCTTC.

V is TRBV20-1 and J is TRBJ2-5; D is unresolved. The germline V gene encodes CDR1 DFQATT and CDR2 SNEGSKA (reference sequence). V was clipped by 3 bases and J by 5 bases, with 13 bases between them. The CDR3 has 13 amino acids. The CDR3 loop reads CSASSFFFETQYF. The CDR3 nucleotides read TGCAGTGCTAGTAGCTTCTTTTTCGAGACCCAGTACTTC.

The chain couples TRBV5-1 to TRBJ2-3, with D possibly matching TRBD2 (6 bases). Trimming left V 4 bases short and J 1 base short, with 28 bases between. Germline CDR1 is SGHRS and CDR2 is YFSETQ. The CDR3 spans 20 residues. The CDR3 sequence is CASSLLGQGGRFGGTDTQYF. CDR3 sequence (DNA): TGCGCCAGCAGCCTGCTCGGGCAGGGTGGGAGGTTTGGTGGCACAGATACGCAGTATTTT. Using reference TRBV5-1 and TRBJ2-3 for the parts outside the CDR3, the full variable domain is KAGVTQTPRYLIKTRGQQVTLSCSPISGHRSVSWYQQTPGQGLQFLFEYFSETQRNKGNFPGRFSGRQFSNSRSEMNVSTLELGDSALYLCASSLLGQGGRFGGTDTQYFGPGTRLTVL.

This chain connects TRBV5-6 to TRBJ1-3; the D gene is possibly TRBD1 (6 bases). CDR3 length: 16 residues. Between the trimmed V and J ends, which lost 0 bases and 4 bases, there was a span of 14 bases. CDR1 SGHDT and CDR2 YYEEEE come from the germline V gene. The CDR3 region is CASSLVGRGRGNTIYF. The CDR3 DNA follows: TGTGCCAGCAGCTTGGTGGGCAGGGGTCGAGGAAACACCATATATTTT. The complete variable domain, with remaining parts taken from reference TRBV5-6 and TRBJ1-3, reads DAGVTQSPTHLIKTRGQQVTLRCSPKSGHDTVSWYQQALGQGPQFIFQYYEEEERQRGNFPDRFSGHQFPNYSSELNVNALLLGDSALYLCASSLVGRGRGNTIYFGEGSWLTVV.

The CDR3 here is CASSPQTVSYNEQFF. As DNA, the CDR3 is TGTGCCAGCAGCCCCCAGACAGTTTCCTACAATGAGCAGTTCTTC. This chain joins TRBV7-6 and TRBJ2-1, with D possibly being TRBD1 (5 bases). The CDR3 loop spans 15 amino acids. Trimming took 5 bases from V and 1 from J, leaving 12 bases between them. Looked up from germline, CDR1 is SGHVS and CDR2 is FNYEAQ.

The gene calls are TRBV2 and TRBJ2-7, with 10 nucleotides matching TRBD1. Germline V lookup: CDR1 SNHLY, CDR2 FYNNEI. After removal of 3 bases from V and 6 bases from J, the junction contained 8 bases not matched to a gene. This CDR3 contains 15 residues. DNA of the CDR3: TGTGCCAGCAGTGAGGGAGGACAGGGGGGAGTCGAGCAGTACTTC. It encodes CASSEGGQGGVEQYF.

The chain employs TRBV2 and TRBJ1-5; D not certain. The ends were cut back, 7 bases at V and 6 bases at J, with 10 bases in the middle. The CDR3 has 12 residues. CDR1 SNHLY and CDR2 FYNNEI come from the germline V gene. The CDR3 sequence: CASMRAGQPQHF. For the CDR3, the DNA is TGTGCCAGCATGAGGGCAGGTCAGCCCCAGCATTTT.

The chain joins TRBV18 to TRBJ2-1, with 13 bases identical to TRBD2. The CDR3 length is 16 residues. V lost 4 bases to trimming and J lost 5 bases; unmatched junction nucleotides: 5. CDR1 and CDR2 (germline): KGHSH, LQKENI. CDR3 DNA sequence: TGTGCCAGCTCACAAACACTAGCGGGAGGGCACAATGAGCAGTTCTTC. Encoded protein: CASSQTLAGGHNEQFF.

V usage is TRBV27 and J usage is TRBJ2-1; 12 bases are shared with TRBD2. V was clipped by 0 bases and J by 7 bases; unmatched bases: 10. From germline, CDR1 is MNHEY and CDR2 SMNVEV (reference sequence). CDR3 length: 18 amino acids. DNA of the CDR3: TGTGCCAGCAGTTTATCAGGTCTAGCGGGAGGGGGTTTGAATGAGCAGTTCTTC. This translates into CASSLSGLAGGGLNEQFF.